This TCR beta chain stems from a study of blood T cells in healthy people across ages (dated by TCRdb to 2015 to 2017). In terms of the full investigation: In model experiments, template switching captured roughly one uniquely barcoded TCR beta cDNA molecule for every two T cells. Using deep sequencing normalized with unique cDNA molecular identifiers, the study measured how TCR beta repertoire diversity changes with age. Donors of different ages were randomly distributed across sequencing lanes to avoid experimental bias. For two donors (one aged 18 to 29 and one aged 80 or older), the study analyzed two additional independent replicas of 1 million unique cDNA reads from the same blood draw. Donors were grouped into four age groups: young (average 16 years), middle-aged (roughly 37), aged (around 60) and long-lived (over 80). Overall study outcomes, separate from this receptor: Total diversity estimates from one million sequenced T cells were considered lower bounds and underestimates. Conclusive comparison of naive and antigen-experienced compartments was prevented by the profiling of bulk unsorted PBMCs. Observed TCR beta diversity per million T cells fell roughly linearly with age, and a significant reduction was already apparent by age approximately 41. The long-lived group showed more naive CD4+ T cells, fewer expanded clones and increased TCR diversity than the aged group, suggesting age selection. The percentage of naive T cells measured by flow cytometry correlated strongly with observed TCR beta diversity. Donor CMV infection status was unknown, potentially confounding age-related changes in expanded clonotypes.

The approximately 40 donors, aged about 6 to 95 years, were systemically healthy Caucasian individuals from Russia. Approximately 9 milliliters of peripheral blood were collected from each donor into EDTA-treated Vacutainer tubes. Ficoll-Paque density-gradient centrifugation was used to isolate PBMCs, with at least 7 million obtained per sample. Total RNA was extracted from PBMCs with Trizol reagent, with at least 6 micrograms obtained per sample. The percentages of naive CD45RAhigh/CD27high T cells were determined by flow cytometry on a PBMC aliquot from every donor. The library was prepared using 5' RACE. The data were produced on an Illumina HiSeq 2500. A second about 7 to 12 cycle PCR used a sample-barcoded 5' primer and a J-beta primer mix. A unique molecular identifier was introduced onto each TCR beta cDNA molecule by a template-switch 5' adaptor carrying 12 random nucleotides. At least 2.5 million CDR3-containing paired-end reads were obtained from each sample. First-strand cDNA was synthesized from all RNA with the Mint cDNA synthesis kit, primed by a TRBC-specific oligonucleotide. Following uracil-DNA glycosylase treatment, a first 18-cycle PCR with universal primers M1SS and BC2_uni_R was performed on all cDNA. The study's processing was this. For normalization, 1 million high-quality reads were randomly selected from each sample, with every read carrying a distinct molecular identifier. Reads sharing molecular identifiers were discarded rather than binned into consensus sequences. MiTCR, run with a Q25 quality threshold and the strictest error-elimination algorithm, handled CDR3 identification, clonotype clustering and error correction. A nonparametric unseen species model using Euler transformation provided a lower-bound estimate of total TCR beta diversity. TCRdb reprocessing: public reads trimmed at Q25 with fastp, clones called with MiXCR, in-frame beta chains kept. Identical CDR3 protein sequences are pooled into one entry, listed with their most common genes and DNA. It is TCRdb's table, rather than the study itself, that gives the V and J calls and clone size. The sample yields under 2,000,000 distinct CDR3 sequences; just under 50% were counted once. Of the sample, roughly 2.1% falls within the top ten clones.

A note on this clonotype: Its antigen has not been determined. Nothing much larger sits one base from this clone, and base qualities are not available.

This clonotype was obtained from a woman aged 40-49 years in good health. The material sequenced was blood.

The CDR3 region has the sequence CASSKGKGQDEQYF. Here is the DNA: TGTGCCAGCAGCAAAGGAAAGGGCCAGGACGAGCAGTACTTC. The chain is assembled from TRBV21-1 and TRBJ2-7; the tabulated D call, TRBD2, remains unverified against the DNA. TRBV21-1 is assigned pseudogene status. The CDR3 spans 14 residues, from the cysteine through the phenylalanine. The retained sequence is limited to the CDR3, 42 bases, with the frame set at the first base.